The text below deals with one T cell receptor (beta chain). V shed 10 bases and J shed 3 bases, with 18 bases lying between them. The CDR3 is 14 amino acids. Germline V gene lookup returns CDR1 MNHEY and CDR2 SVGAGI. The time point is: pre-treatment sample, taken before nivolumab and TIL therapy. Sequencing used immunoSEQ v3. The repertoire was sequenced with immunoSEQ multiplex PCR; TCRdb's copy has only in-frame clones and lacks some. Here the sample spans more than 35,000 clones, 73% being singletons. This sample was taken from a study of TIL therapy for anti-PD-1-resistant metastatic lung cancer. Overall study: Patients then received nivolumab; progressors got lymphodepletion, TIL and IL-2. Most patients had lung adenocarcinoma. By whole-exome sequencing, median non-synonymous tumor mutation burden was approximately 1.6 mutations per megabase.

The source of this sequence is a person aged 25 to 80 with non-small cell lung cancer. The chain is built from TRBV6-5 and TRBJ1-2; D may be TRBD1 (6 bases). This specimen was blood, taken at baseline. CDR3 nucleotides: TGTGCCACCCGGGTACAGGGAATGGACTATGGCTACACCTTC. This encodes CATRVQGMDYGYTF.